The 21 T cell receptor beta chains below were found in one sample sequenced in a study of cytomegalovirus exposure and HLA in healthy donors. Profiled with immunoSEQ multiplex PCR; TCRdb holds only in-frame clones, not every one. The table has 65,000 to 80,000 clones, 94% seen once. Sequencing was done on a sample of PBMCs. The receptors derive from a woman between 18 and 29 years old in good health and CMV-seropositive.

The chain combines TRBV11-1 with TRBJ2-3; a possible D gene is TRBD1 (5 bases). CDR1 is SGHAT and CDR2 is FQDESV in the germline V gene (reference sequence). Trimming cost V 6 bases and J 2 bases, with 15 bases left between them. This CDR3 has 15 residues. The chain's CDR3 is CASSDSRVLTDTQYF. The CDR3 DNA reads TGTGCCAGCAGTGACTCCAGGGTACTCACAGATACGCAGTATTTT.

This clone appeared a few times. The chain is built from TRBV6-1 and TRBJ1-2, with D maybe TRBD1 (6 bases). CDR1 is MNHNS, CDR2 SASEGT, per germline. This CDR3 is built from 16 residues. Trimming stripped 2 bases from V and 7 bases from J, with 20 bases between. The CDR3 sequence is CASSELGDNGPSGYTF. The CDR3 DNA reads TGTGCCAGCAGTGAACTAGGGGACAACGGTCCCAGTGGCTACACCTTC.

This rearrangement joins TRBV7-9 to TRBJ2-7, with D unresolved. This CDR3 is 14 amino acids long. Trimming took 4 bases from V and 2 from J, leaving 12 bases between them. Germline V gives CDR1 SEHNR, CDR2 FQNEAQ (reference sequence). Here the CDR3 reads CASSSTGSPYEQYF. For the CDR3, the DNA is TGTGCCAGCAGCTCTACCGGGTCCCCCTACGAGCAGTACTTC.

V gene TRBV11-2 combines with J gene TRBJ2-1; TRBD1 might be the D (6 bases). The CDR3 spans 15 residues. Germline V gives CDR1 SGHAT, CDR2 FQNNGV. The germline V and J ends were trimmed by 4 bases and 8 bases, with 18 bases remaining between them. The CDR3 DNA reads TGTGCCAGCAGCTCGACAGGTAGGAGCTGGCATGAGCAGTTCTTC. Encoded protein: CASSSTGRSWHEQFF.

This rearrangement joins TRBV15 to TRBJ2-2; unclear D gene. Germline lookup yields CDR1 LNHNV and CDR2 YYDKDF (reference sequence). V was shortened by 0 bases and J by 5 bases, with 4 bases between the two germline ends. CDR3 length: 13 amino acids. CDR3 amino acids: CATSRDRTGELFF. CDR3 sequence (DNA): TGTGCCACCAGCAGAGATAGAACCGGGGAGCTGTTTTTT.

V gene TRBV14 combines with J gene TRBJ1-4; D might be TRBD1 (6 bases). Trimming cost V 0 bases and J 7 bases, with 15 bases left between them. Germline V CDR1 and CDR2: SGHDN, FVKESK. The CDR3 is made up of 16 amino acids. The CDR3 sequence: CASSQDRGARGEKLFF. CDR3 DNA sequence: TGTGCCAGCAGCCAAGATCGCGGAGCCAGGGGTGAAAAACTGTTTTTT.

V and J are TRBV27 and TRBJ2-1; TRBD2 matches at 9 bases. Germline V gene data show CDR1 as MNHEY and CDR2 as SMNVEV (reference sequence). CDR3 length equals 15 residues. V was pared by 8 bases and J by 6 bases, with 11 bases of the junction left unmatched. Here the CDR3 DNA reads TGTGCCAGCTGCCGCGCTAGCGGGACTCTCAATGAGCAGTTCTTC. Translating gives CASCRASGTLNEQFF.

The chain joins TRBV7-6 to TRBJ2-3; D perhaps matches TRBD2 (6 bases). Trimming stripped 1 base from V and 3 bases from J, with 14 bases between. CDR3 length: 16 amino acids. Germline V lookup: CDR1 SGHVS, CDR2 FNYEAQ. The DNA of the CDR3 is TGTGCCAGCAGCTTAGTTCCCGGGGGAAGAACAGATACGCAGTATTTT. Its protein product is CASSLVPGGRTDTQYF.

The CDR3 sequence is CASTPGGSGRVNEQFF. Written as DNA, the CDR3 is TGTGCCAGCACCCCCGGCGGGTCAGGGAGGGTCAATGAGCAGTTCTTC. V and J are TRBV5-6 and TRBJ2-1, with 7 bases matching TRBD2. The CDR3 is made up of 16 amino acids. CDR1 is SGHDT, CDR2 YYEEEE, per germline. J lost 6 bases, V lost 6 bases, and 15 bases had no gene match.

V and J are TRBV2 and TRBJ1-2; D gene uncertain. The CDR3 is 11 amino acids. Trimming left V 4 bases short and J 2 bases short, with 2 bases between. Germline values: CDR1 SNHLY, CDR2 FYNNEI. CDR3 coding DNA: TGTGCCAGCAGTGCGAACTATGGCTACACCTTC. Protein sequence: CASSANYGYTF. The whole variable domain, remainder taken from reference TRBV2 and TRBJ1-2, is EPEVTQTPSHQVTQMGQEVILRCVPISNHLYFYWYRQILGQKVEFLVSFYNNEISEKSEIFDDQFSVERPDGSNFTLKIRSTKLEDSAMYFCASSANYGYTFGSGTRLTVV.

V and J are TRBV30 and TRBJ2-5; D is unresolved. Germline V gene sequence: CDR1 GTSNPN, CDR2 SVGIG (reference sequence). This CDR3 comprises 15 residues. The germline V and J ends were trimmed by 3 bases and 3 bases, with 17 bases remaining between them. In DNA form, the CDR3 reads TGTGCCTGGAGCCAAGTTTGGCTCATCGAAGAGACCCAGTACTTC. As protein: CAWSQVWLIEETQYF.

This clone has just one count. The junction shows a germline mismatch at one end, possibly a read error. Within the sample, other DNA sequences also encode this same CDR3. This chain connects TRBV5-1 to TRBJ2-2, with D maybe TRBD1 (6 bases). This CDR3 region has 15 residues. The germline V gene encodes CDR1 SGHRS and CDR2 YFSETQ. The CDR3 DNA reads TGCGCCAGCAGTTTGGGCTTAGGGGGAACCGGGGAGCTGTTTTTT. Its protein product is CASSLGLGGTGELFF.

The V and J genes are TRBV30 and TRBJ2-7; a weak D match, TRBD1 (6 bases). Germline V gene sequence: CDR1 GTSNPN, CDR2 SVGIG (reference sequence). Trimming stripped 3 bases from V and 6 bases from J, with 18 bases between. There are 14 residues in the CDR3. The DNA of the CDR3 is TGTGCCTGGAGGCAGGACAGAAGTACGTCCGAGCAGTACTTC. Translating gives CAWRQDRSTSEQYF.

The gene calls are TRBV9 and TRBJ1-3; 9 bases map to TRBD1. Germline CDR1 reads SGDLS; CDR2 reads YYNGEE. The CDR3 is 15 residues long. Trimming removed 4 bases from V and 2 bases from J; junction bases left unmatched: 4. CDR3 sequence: CASSIGTGTGNTIYF. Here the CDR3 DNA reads TGTGCCAGCAGCATCGGGACAGGGACTGGAAACACCATATATTTT.

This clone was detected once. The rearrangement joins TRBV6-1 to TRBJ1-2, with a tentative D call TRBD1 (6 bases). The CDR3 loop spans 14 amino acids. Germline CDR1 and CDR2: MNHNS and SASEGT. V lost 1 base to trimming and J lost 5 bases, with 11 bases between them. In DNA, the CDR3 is TGTGCCAGCAGTGAAGGGATGGGGGCGTATGGCTACACCTTC. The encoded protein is CASSEGMGAYGYTF.

The CDR3 DNA reads TGTGCCAGCAGTGAACCGGGACAGGGGACCTCCACCTACGAGCAGTACTTC. The encoded protein is CASSEPGQGTSTYEQYF. J is TRBJ2-7 and V is TRBV6-1, with 10 positions matching TRBD1. Germline assignment: CDR1 MNHNS and CDR2 SASEGT. Losses at the gene ends were 2 bases for V and 2 bases for J; bases not matched to a gene: 9. This CDR3 spans 17 amino acids.

CDR3 nucleotides: TGTGCCAGTAGTACCCCCGGGACAGGAATCTACGAGCAGTACTTC. Translating gives CASSTPGTGIYEQYF. The chain is built from TRBV19 and TRBJ2-7; 8 bases are shared with TRBD1. The CDR3 runs to 15 residues. The V and J ends lost 4 bases and 3 bases, in that order; junction bases with no gene match: 8. CDR1 is LNHDA, CDR2 SQIVND, per germline (reference sequence).

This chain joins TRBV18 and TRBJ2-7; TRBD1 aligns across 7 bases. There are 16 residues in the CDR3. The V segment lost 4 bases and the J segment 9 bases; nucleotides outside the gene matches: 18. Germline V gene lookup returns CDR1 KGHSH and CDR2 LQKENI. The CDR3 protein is CASSLRTGTVELGQYF. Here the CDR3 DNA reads TGTGCCAGCTCACTTCGAACCGGGACAGTGGAACTCGGGCAGTACTTC.

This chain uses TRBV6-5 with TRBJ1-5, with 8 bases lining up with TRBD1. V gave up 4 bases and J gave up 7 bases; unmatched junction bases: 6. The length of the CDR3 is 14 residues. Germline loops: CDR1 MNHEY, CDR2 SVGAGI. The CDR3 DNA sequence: TGTGCCAGCAGTTCCGACAGGGGATGGCAGCCCCAGCATTTT. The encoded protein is CASSSDRGWQPQHF.

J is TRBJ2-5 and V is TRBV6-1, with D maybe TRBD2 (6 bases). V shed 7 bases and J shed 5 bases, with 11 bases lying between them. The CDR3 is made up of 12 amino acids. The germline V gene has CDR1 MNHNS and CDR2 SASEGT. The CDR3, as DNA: TGTGCCAGCACCGGGACTGGTGAGACCCAGTACTTC. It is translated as CASTGTGETQYF.

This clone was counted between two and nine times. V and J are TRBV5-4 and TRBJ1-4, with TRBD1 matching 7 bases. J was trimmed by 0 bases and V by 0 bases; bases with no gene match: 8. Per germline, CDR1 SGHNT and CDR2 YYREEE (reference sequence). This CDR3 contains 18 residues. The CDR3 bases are TGTGCCAGCAGCTTGGTGAGGACAGGTCAACCAACTAATGAAAAACTGTTTTTT. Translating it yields CASSLVRTGQPTNEKLFF. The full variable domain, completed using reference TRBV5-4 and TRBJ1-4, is ETGVTQSPTHLIKTRGQQVTLRCSSQSGHNTVSWYQQALGQGPQFIFQYYREEENGRGNFPPRFSGLQFPNYSSELNVNALELDDSALYLCASSLVRTGQPTNEKLFFGSGTQLSVL.